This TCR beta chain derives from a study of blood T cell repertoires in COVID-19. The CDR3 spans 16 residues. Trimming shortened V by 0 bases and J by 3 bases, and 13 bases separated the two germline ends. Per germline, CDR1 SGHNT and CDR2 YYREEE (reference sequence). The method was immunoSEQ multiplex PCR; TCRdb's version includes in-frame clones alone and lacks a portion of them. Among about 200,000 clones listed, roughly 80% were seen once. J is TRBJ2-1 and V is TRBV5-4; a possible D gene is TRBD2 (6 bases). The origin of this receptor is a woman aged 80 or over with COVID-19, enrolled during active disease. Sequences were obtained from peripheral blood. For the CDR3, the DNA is TGTGCCAGCAGCTTGGAGGCTAGCGTAAACTACAATGAGCAGTTCTTC. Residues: CASSLEASVNYNEQFF. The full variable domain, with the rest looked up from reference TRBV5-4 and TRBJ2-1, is ETGVTQSPTHLIKTRGQQVTLRCSSQSGHNTVSWYQQALGQGPQFIFQYYREEENGRGNFPPRFSGLQFPNYSSELNVNALELDDSALYLCASSLEASVNYNEQFFGPGTRLTVL.